The 2 T cell receptor beta chains presented below share a single source sample, sequenced in a study of blood T cell repertoires in COVID-19. Assay used: immunoSEQ multiplex PCR; TCRdb lists only in-frame clones, some missing. Of around 62,000 clones listed, 65% to 90% are singletons. The source material was peripheral blood. These receptors all come from a man aged 50-59 years with acute or convalescent COVID-19.

The chain is built from TRBV5-4 and TRBJ1-2, with 8 bases matching TRBD1. CDR3 size: 15 residues. Germline CDR1 and CDR2: SGHNT and YYREEE (reference sequence). V shed 6 bases and J 8 bases; nucleotides not matched to a gene: 15. The CDR3 region is CASTRRGSGQAGYTF. CDR3 sequence (DNA): TGTGCCAGCACCCGCCGGGGATCGGGACAGGCAGGCTACACCTTC.

V usage is TRBV7-8 and J usage is TRBJ1-5, with 9 bases matching TRBD1. The V gene's germline CDR1 is SGHVS and CDR2 FQNEAQ. V gave up 2 bases and J gave up 6 bases; unmatched junction bases: 14. CDR3 length equals 18 residues. CDR3 loop: CASSLFLSETGGFQPQHF. The CDR3 DNA follows: TGTGCCAGCAGCTTATTTTTGTCCGAGACAGGGGGATTTCAGCCCCAGCATTTT. Variable domain in full (rest from reference TRBV7-8 and TRBJ1-5): GAGVSQSPRYKVAKRGQDVALRCDPISGHVSLFWYQQALGQGPEFLTYFQNEAQLDKSGLPSDRFFAERPEGSVSTLKIQRTQQEDSAVYLCASSLFLSETGGFQPQHFGDGTRLSIL.